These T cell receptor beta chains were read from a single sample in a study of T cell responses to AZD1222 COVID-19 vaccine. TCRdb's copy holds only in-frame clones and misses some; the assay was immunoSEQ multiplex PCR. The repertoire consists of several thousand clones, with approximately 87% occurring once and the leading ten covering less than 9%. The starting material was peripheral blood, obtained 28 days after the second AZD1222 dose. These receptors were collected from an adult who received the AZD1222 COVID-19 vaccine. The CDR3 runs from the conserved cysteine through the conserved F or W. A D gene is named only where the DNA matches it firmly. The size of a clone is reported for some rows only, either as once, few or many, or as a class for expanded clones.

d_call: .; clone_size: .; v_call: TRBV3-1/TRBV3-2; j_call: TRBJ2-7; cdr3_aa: CASSHLQGYEQYF; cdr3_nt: TGTGCCAGCAGCCACTTACAGGGCTACGAGCAGTACTTC
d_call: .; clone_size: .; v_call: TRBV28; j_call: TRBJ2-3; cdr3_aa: CASSHSTDTQYF; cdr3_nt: TGTGCCAGCAGCCATAGCACAGATACGCAGTATTTT
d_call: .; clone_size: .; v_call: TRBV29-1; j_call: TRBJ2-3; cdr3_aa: CSVGRSTDTQYF; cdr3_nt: TGCAGCGTTGGGCGGAGCACAGATACGCAGTATTTT
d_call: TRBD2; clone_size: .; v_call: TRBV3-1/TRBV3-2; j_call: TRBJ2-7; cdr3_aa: CASKRSGTSGTCSYEQYF; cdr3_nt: TGTGCCAGCAAACGATCCGGGACTAGCGGGACTTGCTCCTACGAGCAGTACTTC
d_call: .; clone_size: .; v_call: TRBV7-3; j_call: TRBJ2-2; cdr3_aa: CASSLDGRTGELFF; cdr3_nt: TGTGCCAGCAGCCTGGATGGGAGGACCGGGGAGCTGTTTTTT
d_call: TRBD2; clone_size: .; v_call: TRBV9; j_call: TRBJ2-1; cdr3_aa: CASSAGLAVPYNEQFF; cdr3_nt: TGTGCCAGCAGCGCGGGACTAGCGGTCCCCTACAATGAGCAGTTCTTC
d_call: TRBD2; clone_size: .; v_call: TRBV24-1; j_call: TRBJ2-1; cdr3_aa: CATSSSSGISYNEQFF; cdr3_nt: TGTGCCACCAGCTCCTCTAGCGGCATTTCCTACAATGAGCAGTTCTTC
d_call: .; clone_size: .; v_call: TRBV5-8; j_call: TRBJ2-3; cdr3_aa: CASSLSRRDTQYF; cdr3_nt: TGTGCCAGCAGCTTGTCGCGTAGGGATACGCAGTATTTT
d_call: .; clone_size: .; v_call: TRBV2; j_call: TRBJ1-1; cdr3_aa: CASSVQRNTEAFF; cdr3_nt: TGTGCCAGCAGTGTACAGAGGAACACTGAAGCTTTCTTT
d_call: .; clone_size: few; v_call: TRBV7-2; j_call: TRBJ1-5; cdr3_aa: CASSPNPLRGHQPQHF; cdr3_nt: TGTGCCAGCAGTCCAAACCCCCTCCGAGGCCATCAGCCCCAGCATTTT
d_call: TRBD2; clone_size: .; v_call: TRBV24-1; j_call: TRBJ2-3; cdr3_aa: CATSDVRGVAGVTDTQYF; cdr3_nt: TGTGCCACCAGTGACGTTAGGGGAGTAGCGGGAGTCACAGATACGCAGTATTTT
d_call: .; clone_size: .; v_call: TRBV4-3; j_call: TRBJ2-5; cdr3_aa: CASSQGLEETQYF; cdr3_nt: TGCGCCAGCAGCCAGGGACTGGAAGAGACCCAGTACTTC
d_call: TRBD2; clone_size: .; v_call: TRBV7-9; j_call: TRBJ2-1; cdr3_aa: CASSYPMSGSSYNEQFF; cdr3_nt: TGTGCCAGCAGCTACCCTATGAGCGGGAGCTCCTACAATGAGCAGTTCTTC
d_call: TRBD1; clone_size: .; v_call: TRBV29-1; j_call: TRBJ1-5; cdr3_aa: CSVSTGGLGNQPQHF; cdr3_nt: TGCAGCGTTAGCACAGGGGGTCTCGGCAATCAGCCCCAGCATTTT
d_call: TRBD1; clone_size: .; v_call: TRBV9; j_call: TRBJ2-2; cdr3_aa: CASSPQGTGYTGELFF; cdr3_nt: TGTGCCAGCAGCCCCCAGGGGACAGGGTACACCGGGGAGCTGTTTTTT
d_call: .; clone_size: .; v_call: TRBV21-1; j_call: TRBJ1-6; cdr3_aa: CASSTRQSSYNSPLHF; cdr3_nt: TGTGCCAGCAGCACCCGACAGAGCTCCTATAATTCACCCCTCCACTTT
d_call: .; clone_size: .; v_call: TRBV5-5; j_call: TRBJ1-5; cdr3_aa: CASSLAFEGYNQPQHF; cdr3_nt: TGTGCCAGCAGCTTGGCCTTCGAGGGCTACAATCAGCCCCAGCATTTT
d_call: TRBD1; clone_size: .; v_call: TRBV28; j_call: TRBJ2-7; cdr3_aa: CASSRNRGYEQYF; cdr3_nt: TGTGCCAGCAGTAGGAACAGGGGGTACGAGCAGTACTTC
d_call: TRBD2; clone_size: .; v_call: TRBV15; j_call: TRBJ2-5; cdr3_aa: CATHSSSGSRETQYF; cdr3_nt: TGTGCCACGCACTCTTCTAGCGGGAGTAGGGAGACCCAGTACTTC
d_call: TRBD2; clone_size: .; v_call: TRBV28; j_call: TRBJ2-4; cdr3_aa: CASSLVQGRGENIQYF; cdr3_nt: TGTGCCAGCAGTTTAGTCCAAGGGCGGGGGGAAAACATTCAGTACTTC
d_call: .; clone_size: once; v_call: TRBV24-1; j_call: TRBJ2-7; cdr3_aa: CATSDPASGEVEQYF; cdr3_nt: TGTGCCACCAGTGACCCCGCGTCGGGGGAGGTCGAGCAGTACTTC
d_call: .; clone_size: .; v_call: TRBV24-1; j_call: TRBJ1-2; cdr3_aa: CATSDPQNYGYTF; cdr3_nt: TGTGCCACCAGTGATCCACAGAACTATGGCTACACCTTC
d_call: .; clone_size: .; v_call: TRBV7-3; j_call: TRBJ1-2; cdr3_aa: CASTPRPGVFYGYTF; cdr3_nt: TGTGCCAGCACCCCCCGGCCGGGCGTTTTCTATGGCTACACCTTC
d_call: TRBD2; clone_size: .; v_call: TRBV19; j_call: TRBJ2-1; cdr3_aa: CASSLAGGPGNEQFF; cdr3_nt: TGTGCCAGTAGTCTAGCGGGAGGGCCCGGCAATGAGCAGTTCTTC
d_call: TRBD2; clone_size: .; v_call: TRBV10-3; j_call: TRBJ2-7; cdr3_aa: CAISRWTSANYEQYF; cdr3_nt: TGTGCCATCAGCCGCTGGACTAGCGCCAACTACGAGCAGTACTTC
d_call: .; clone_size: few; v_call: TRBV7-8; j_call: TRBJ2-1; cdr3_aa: CASTLGALGLAGLNEQFF; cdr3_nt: TGTGCCAGCACCTTAGGGGCTCTCGGGCTAGCCGGGCTTAATGAGCAGTTCTTC
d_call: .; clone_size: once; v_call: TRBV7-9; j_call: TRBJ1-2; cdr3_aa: CASSLIQGVYGYTF; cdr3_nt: TGTGCCAGCAGCTTAATACAGGGAGTCTATGGCTACACCTTC
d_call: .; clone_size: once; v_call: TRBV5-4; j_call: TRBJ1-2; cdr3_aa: CASSVRPGRGYTF; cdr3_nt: TGTGCCAGCAGCGTCCGGCCTGGTCGCGGCTACACCTTC
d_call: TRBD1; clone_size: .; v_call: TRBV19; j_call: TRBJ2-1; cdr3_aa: CASSIEQGGYNEQFF; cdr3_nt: TGTGCCAGTAGTATAGAACAGGGGGGCTACAATGAGCAGTTCTTC
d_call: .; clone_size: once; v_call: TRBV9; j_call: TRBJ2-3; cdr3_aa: CASSVGPNTDTQYF; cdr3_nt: TGTGCCAGCAGCGTAGGCCCGAACACAGATACGCAGTATTTT
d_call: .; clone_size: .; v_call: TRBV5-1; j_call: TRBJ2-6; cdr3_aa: CASSEQIGRGSGANVLTF; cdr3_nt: TGCGCCAGCAGCGAACAGATAGGACGGGGCTCTGGGGCCAACGTCCTGACTTTC
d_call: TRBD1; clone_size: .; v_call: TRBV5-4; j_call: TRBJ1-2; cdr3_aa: CASSKGQGLPYGYTF; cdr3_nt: TGTGCCAGCAGCAAGGGACAGGGCCTCCCCTATGGCTACACCTTC
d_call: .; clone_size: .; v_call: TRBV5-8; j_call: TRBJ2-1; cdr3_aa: CASSRVRGSSYNEQFF; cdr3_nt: TGTGCCAGCAGTCGAGTCCGGGGGAGCTCATACAATGAGCAGTTCTTC
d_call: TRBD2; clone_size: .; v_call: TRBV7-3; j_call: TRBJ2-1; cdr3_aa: CASSSGLAVSYNEQFF; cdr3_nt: TGTGCCAGCAGCTCGGGACTAGCGGTGAGCTACAATGAGCAGTTCTTC
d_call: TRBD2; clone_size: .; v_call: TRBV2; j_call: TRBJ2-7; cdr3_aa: CASSPRLSGGGNYEQYF; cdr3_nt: TGTGCCAGCAGTCCCCGCCTATCTGGGGGGGGTAACTACGAGCAGTACTTC
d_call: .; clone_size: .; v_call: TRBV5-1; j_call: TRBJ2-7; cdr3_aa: CASSLGGNSYEQYF; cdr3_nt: TGCGCCAGCAGCTTGGGGGGAAACTCCTACGAGCAGTACTTC
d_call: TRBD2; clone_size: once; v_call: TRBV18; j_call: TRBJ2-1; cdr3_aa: CASSPVAGGPNEQFF; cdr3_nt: TGTGCCAGCTCACCCGTAGCGGGAGGGCCGAATGAGCAGTTCTTC
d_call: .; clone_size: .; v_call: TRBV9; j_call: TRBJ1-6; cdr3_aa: CASSGRRADSPLHF; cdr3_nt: TGTGCCAGCAGCGGCCGCAGGGCTGATTCACCCCTCCACTTT
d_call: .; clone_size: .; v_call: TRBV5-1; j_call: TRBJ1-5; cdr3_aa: CASSPGTAPGQPQHF; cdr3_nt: TGCGCCAGCAGCCCGGGGACGGCGCCGGGGCAGCCCCAGCATTTT
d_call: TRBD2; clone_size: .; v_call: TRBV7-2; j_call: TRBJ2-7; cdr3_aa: CASSTLAGAYEQYF; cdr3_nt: TGTGCCAGCAGCACACTAGCGGGGGCCTACGAGCAGTACTTC
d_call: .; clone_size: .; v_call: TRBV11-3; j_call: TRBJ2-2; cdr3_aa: CASSSIGPNTGELFF; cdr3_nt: TGTGCCAGCAGCTCTATAGGTCCGAACACCGGGGAGCTGTTTTTT